This record looks at one TCR beta chain sequence and its context. The ends were cut back, 0 bases at V and 4 bases at J, with 15 bases in the middle. Germline-derived CDR1 and CDR2 are LGHNA and YSLEER. The CDR3 sequence is 16 residues long. This sample is part of a study of blood T cell repertoires in COVID-19. Study-wide background: The study drew acute and convalescent COVID-19 samples from the United States, Italy and Spain. In each case, the material was cDNA or gDNA derived from T cells, B-cell-depleted T cells, or PBMCs.

In the study's own analysis: Amplification with reference gene primers provided the estimates of nucleated cell counts. TCRdb's table, derived via immunoSEQ multiplex PCR, lists solely in-frame clones and lacks some. The D gene and trimming were derived from the DNA, and the V and J assignments and clone size from that table. The sample includes under 200,000 clones, approximately 91% of them seen just once. The chain is built from TRBV4-3 and TRBJ2-5; the D gene is possibly TRBD1 (6 bases). Sequenced: peripheral blood. The clonotype originates from a man in his 70s with active or convalescent COVID-19. The DNA of the CDR3 is TGCGCCAGCAGCCAAGATCCGGCACAGGGCGGAGAGACCCAGTACTTC. It encodes CASSQDPAQGGETQYF.